The 15 T cell receptor beta chains presented below share a single source sample, sequenced in a study of T-cell memory formation after mild COVID-19. Via MiXCR, TCRdb re-called the 5' RACE reads, giving one row per CDR3 protein. The repertoire consists of 250,000 to 300,000 distinct CDR3 sequences, with roughly 18% occurring once and the leading ten covering 20% to 25%. The sample comprised PBMCs or a T cell subset sorted from them (not recorded which). The receptors stem from a man aged 18 to 30 who had mild COVID-19 (a few samples of this study predate the infection). Cell type and time point are not known.

This clonotype showed up many times. CDR3 in DNA: TGCGCCAGCAGCGGAGGGGACTACACCACAGATACGCAGTATTTT. Translating it yields CASSGGDYTTDTQYF. The chain recombines TRBV5-1 with TRBJ2-3, with TRBD2 matching over 7 bases. CDR1 and CDR2 (germline): SGHRS, YFSETQ. V lost 4 bases to trimming and J lost 2 bases; unmatched junction nucleotides: 7. CDR3 length: 15 amino acids. The full variable domain, rest sourced from reference TRBV5-1 and TRBJ2-3, is KAGVTQTPRYLIKTRGQQVTLSCSPISGHRSVSWYQQTPGQGLQFLFEYFSETQRNKGNFPGRFSGRQFSNSRSEMNVSTLELGDSALYLCASSGGDYTTDTQYFGPGTRLTVL.

The chain joins TRBV5-1 to TRBJ2-7, with D possibly matching TRBD1 (6 bases). The ends were cut back, 3 bases at V and 2 bases at J, with 12 bases in the middle. Germline CDR1 SGHRS, CDR2 YFSETQ. The CDR3 loop spans 14 amino acids. The CDR3 here is CASSYLTGPYEQYF. The CDR3 nucleotides are TGCGCCAGCAGCTATTTAACAGGGCCCTACGAGCAGTACTTC.

This clonotype was detected many times. V is TRBV29-1 and J is TRBJ2-3; the D gene could be TRBD1 or TRBD2 (6 bases each). CDR1 SQVTM and CDR2 ANQGSEA come from the germline V gene. The CDR3 sequence is 14 residues long. V shed 7 bases and J shed 6 bases, with 20 bases lying between them. CDR3 nucleotide sequence: TGCAGCGCCCCGCCCGGGGGCCCCGCTGATACGCAGTATTTT. Its protein is CSAPPGGPADTQYF.

In this sample, this clonotype turned up a few times. V usage is TRBV7-2 and J usage is TRBJ2-7; 10 bases fit TRBD1. J gave up 2 bases and V 6 bases, and 7 bases lay outside the gene matches. Germline values: CDR1 SGHTA, CDR2 FQGNSA. CDR3 size: 15 residues. This chain's CDR3 is CASSRTGGGTYEQYV. CDR3 coding DNA: TGTGCCAGCAGTCGGACAGGGGGAGGGACCTACGAGCAGTACGTC.

This clonotype was counted only a few times. The V call is TRBV10-1, the J call TRBJ2-4; D ambiguous. V was shortened by 5 bases and J by 6 bases, with 8 bases between the two germline ends. Germline assignment: CDR1 WNHNN and CDR2 SYGVQD (reference sequence). This CDR3 is built from 12 residues. In DNA, the CDR3 is TGCGCCAGCAGTACTGGGCCAAACATTCAGTACTTC. It codes for CASSTGPNIQYF.

The table lists this clonotype with many counts. The chain is built from TRBV6-5 and TRBJ2-5; 8 nucleotides line up with TRBD2. The CDR3 sequence is 14 residues long. The V gene end was trimmed by 9 bases and the J gene end by 9 bases; junction bases not matched to a gene: 15. Germline V gene lookup returns CDR1 MNHEY and CDR2 SVGAGI. The CDR3 protein is CASRGLAGPGAQYF. The CDR3 region has the DNA TGTGCCAGTCGGGGGCTAGCGGGTCCCGGAGCCCAGTACTTC.

This chain uses TRBV5-1 with TRBJ1-6; D is ambiguous. The ends were cut back, 0 bases at V and 17 bases at J, with 18 bases in the middle. CDR3 size: 14 residues. Per the germline V gene, CDR1 is SGHRS and CDR2 is YFSETQ. The CDR3 nucleotides read TGCGCCAGCAGCTTGGGGAAACCGTCTCACGGAGTCCACTTT. This translates into CASSLGKPSHGVHF.

The J gene is TRBJ2-1, the V gene TRBV7-2, with TRBD2 matching 7 bases. CDR3 length: 13 amino acids. V shed 8 bases and J 10 bases; nucleotides not matched to a gene: 11. Germline loops: CDR1 SGHTA, CDR2 FQGNSA. CDR3 sequence reads: CASGGVLRKEQFF. CDR3 bases: TGTGCCAGCGGGGGGGTCCTCCGGAAAGAGCAGTTCTTC.

The CDR3 here is CASSQVRDSNYGYTF. The CDR3 coding sequence is TGCGCCAGCAGCCAAGTTCGGGACAGTAACTATGGCTACACCTTC. V gene TRBV4-1 combines with J gene TRBJ1-2; 7 bases map to TRBD1. Germline values: CDR1 MGHRA, CDR2 YSYEKL. This CDR3 has 15 residues. Unmatched junction bases numbered 3, after V lost 1 base and J lost 1 base.

This clonotype was seen only a few times. The chain links TRBV7-8 to TRBJ2-1; D might be TRBD1 (5 bases). V was pared by 0 bases and J by 5 bases, with 14 bases between. The length of the CDR3 is 16 residues. CDR1 is SGHVS and CDR2 is FQNEAQ in the germline V gene. The CDR3 loop reads CASSLARVLTNNEQFF. In nucleotides, the CDR3 is TGTGCCAGCAGCTTAGCCAGGGTCCTAACTAACAATGAGCAGTTCTTC.

This chain uses TRBV29-1 with TRBJ2-7, with 8 bases that match TRBD1. CDR1 is SQVTM, CDR2 ANQGSEA, per germline. V trimming: 7 bases; J trimming: 3 bases; junction bases outside the gene matches: 5. This CDR3 is built from 12 residues. The CDR3 bases are TGCAGCGCCCTGGGACAGGTCTACGAGCAGTACTTC. Its protein product is CSALGQVYEQYF.

This clonotype was counted once. The chain carries TRBV14 and TRBJ1-1; TRBD1 might be the D (5 bases). This CDR3 has 14 residues. The V end was cut by 1 base, the J end by 5 bases, with 11 bases between. CDR1 SGHDN and CDR2 FVKESK come from the germline V gene. CDR3 nucleotides: TGTGCCAGCAGCCAAGTCGGGGGTGGGACTGAAGCTTTCTTT. This encodes CASSQVGGGTEAFF.

This clonotype occurred a few times. This CDR3 is CASSELQGSDTQYF. The CDR3 DNA reads TGTGCCAGCAGTGAATTACAGGGGTCGGATACGCAGTATTTT. The chain employs TRBV6-1 and TRBJ2-3, with 7 bases fitting TRBD1. With V trimmed by 2 bases and J by 6 bases, 5 bases remained unmatched. This CDR3 comprises 14 residues. Germline CDR1 is MNHNS and CDR2 is SASEGT.

The chain uses TRBV7-9 and TRBJ1-2; 8 nucleotides agree with TRBD1. This CDR3 spans 11 amino acids. The ends lost 5 bases at V and 8 bases at J; junction bases unmatched: 1. The germline CDR1 and CDR2 sequences are SEHNR and FQNEAQ (reference sequence). The CDR3 coding sequence is TGTGCCAGCAGCCGACAGGGGGGCTACACCTTC. This translates into CASSRQGGYTF.

CDR3 nucleotide sequence: TGTGCCAGCAGCTGGGGGCTAGCGGTCCCGAACACCGGGGAGCTGTTTTTT. Protein sequence: CASSWGLAVPNTGELFF. The chain has TRBV11-2 and TRBJ2-2; D possibly corresponds to TRBD2 (7 bases). The CDR3 has 17 amino acids. The ends were cut back, 4 bases at V and 0 bases at J, with 15 bases in the middle. Germline-derived CDR1 and CDR2 are SGHAT and FQNNGV. Together with reference TRBV11-2 and TRBJ2-2, the CDR3 gives the full variable domain: EAGVAQSPRYKIIEKRQSVAFWCNPISGHATLYWYQQILGQGPKLLIQFQNNGVVDDSQLPKDRFSAERLKGVDSTLKIQPAKLEDSAVYLCASSWGLAVPNTGELFFGEGSRLTVL.